These 27 T cell receptor beta chains were all obtained from the same sample, sequenced in a study of blood T cells in healthy people across ages. A sample-barcoded 5' primer and a J-beta primer mix were used in a second PCR of roughly 7 to 11 cycles. Via MiXCR, TCRdb re-called the 5' RACE reads, giving one row per CDR3 protein. The sample records roughly 1,800,000 distinct CDR3 sequences, roughly 49% being singletons. The sequencing sample was made of blood. The source is a woman aged 40 to 55 in good health.

The gene calls are TRBV9 and TRBJ2-5; D unclear. This CDR3 comprises 14 residues. Trimming shortened V by 0 bases and J by 4 bases, and 10 bases separated the two germline ends. The germline CDR1 and CDR2 sequences are SGDLS and YYNGEE. The CDR3 loop is CASSVVGDGETQYF. CDR3 nucleotide sequence: TGTGCCAGCAGCGTAGTTGGTGACGGAGAGACCCAGTACTTC.

CDR3 nucleotides: TGTGCCAGCAGCAGTACGACAGGGGGGTCCTACGAGCAGTACTTC. As protein: CASSSTTGGSYEQYF. J is TRBJ2-7 and V is TRBV7-2, with 9 nucleotides matching TRBD1. V shed 5 bases and J 1 base; nucleotides not matched to a gene: 6. Germline V lookup: CDR1 SGHTA, CDR2 FQGNSA. The CDR3 is 15 residues long.

This clonotype was seen only a few times. The CDR3 nucleotides are TGTGCCAGCAGCTCAATTTCGGACATTCAGTACTTC. Protein: CASSSISDIQYF. The chain has TRBV7-8 and TRBJ2-4; D is uncertain. The V gene's germline CDR1 is SGHVS and CDR2 FQNEAQ. V shed 4 bases and J shed 8 bases, with 9 bases lying between them. The CDR3 sequence is 12 residues long. The variable domain in full, with the rest retrieved from reference TRBV7-8 and TRBJ2-4, is GAGVSQSPRYKVAKRGQDVALRCDPISGHVSLFWYQQALGQGPEFLTYFQNEAQLDKSGLPSDRFFAERPEGSVSTLKIQRTQQEDSAVYLCASSSISDIQYFGAGTRLSVL.

V is TRBV12-3 or TRBV12-4 and J is TRBJ2-3, with D perhaps matching TRBD2 (6 bases). CDR3 size: 14 residues. V was pared by 6 bases and J by 4 bases, with 14 bases between. The CDR3 loop reads CASSPGLLSDTQYF. CDR3 nucleotides: TGTGCCAGCAGCCCGGGACTCCTGTCAGATACGCAGTATTTT.

This clonotype was picked up a small number of times. The CDR3 sequence: CSARDHYEQYF. The CDR3 DNA is TGCAGTGCTAGGGACCACTACGAGCAGTACTTC. V is TRBV20-1 and J is TRBJ2-7; D gene uncertain. The CDR3 has 11 residues. Germline V CDR1 and CDR2: DFQATT, SNEGSKA (reference sequence). The V end lost 3 bases, the J end lost 3 bases, and 6 bases lay between the germline ends.

The J gene is TRBJ2-3, the V gene TRBV15; 11 bases match TRBD2. CDR1 LNHNV and CDR2 YYDKDF come from the germline V gene (reference sequence). Trimming at V came to 2 bases and at J to 2 bases, leaving 3 bases not matched to a gene. The CDR3 contains 16 residues. The CDR3 loop reads CATSRLAGGLTDTQYF. The DNA for the CDR3 is TGTGCCACCAGCAGACTAGCGGGGGGCCTCACAGATACGCAGTATTTT.

This clonotype came up a few times. The genes are TRBV6-5 and TRBJ1-2; D perhaps matches TRBD1 (5 bases). The CDR3 spans 15 residues. Germline V gene sequence: CDR1 MNHEY, CDR2 SVGAGI. V was cut by 2 bases and J by 0 bases, with 10 bases left in between. In nucleotides, the CDR3 is TGTGCCAGCAGTTACGAGGGGAAAGCTAACTATGGCTACACCTTC. It yields the protein CASSYEGKANYGYTF.

This sequence joins TRBV9 and TRBJ2-3; 7 nucleotides match TRBD1. Trimming took 0 bases from V and 2 from J; bases not matched to a gene: 12. Germline loops: CDR1 SGDLS, CDR2 YYNGEE. The CDR3 length is 18 residues. The CDR3 bases are TGTGCCAGCAGCGTAGTCGGTATTGAGGGGGCCCTCACAGATACGCAGTATTTT. This translates into CASSVVGIEGALTDTQYF. The whole variable domain, filled in from reference TRBV9 and TRBJ2-3, reads DSGVTQTPKHLITATGQRVTLRCSPRSGDLSVYWYQQSLDQGLQFLIQYYNGEERAKGNILERFSAQQFPDLHSELNLSSLELGDSALYFCASSVVGIEGALTDTQYFGPGTRLTVL.

The J gene is TRBJ2-1, the V gene TRBV6-6; 11 bases map to TRBD2. Trimming removed 6 bases from V and 12 bases from J; junction bases left unmatched: 19. CDR1 is MNHNY and CDR2 is SVGAGI in the germline V gene (reference sequence). The CDR3 totals 17 residues. The CDR3 DNA reads TGTGCCAGCAGCTCCCCTAAGGGACTAGCGGAGATCAGGGGGCAGTTCTTC. Translation gives CASSSPKGLAEIRGQFF.

This sequence joins TRBV3-1 and TRBJ2-3; a possible D gene is TRBD1 (5 bases). The germline CDR1 and CDR2 sequences are LGHDT and YNNKEL (reference sequence). Trimming shortened V by 2 bases and J by 4 bases, and 13 bases separated the two germline ends. The CDR3 is made up of 15 amino acids. Written as DNA, the CDR3 is TGTGCCAGCAGCCAATACAGGACCCACCCAGATACGCAGTATTTT. Its protein is CASSQYRTHPDTQYF.

This sequence joins TRBV5-1 and TRBJ1-1, with D possibly being TRBD1 (5 bases). The V and J ends lost 0 bases and 1 base respectively, with 10 bases between them. The CDR3 contains 15 residues. The germline CDR1 and CDR2 sequences are SGHRS and YFSETQ. CDR3 in amino acids: CASSLDGASNTEAFF. For the CDR3, the DNA is TGCGCCAGCAGCTTGGACGGGGCGTCGAACACTGAAGCTTTCTTT.

This clonotype was observed a few times. The junction differs from germline at one of its ends, possibly a read error. This sequence joins TRBV6-5 and TRBJ1-2, with D possibly matching TRBD1 (6 bases). The CDR3 sequence is 14 residues long. Germline values: CDR1 MNHEY, CDR2 SVGAGI. The CDR3 region is CASIPRVGHYDYTF. CDR3 in DNA: TGTGCCAGCATTCCTCGGGTGGGACACTATGACTACACCTTC.

V usage is TRBV6-1 and J usage is TRBJ1-2; D gene uncertain. The germline gives CDR1 MNHNS, CDR2 SASEGT. CDR3 size: 14 residues. The V end lost 2 bases, the J end lost 4 bases, and 11 bases lay between the germline ends. The DNA of the CDR3 is TGTGCCAGCAGTGAACGACCGGGGATCTATGGCTACACCTTC. Translation gives CASSERPGIYGYTF.

The chain has TRBV4-1 and TRBJ2-1, with 10 nucleotides matching TRBD1. Germline CDR1 reads MGHRA; CDR2 reads YSYEKL. V shed 0 bases and J 4 bases; nucleotides not matched to a gene: 12. The CDR3 consists of 19 residues. The CDR3 loop reads CASSQDKGQGFVLYNEQFF. The DNA of the CDR3 is TGCGCCAGCAGCCAAGATAAGGGACAGGGGTTTGTTCTATACAATGAGCAGTTCTTC.

Comments on this clonotype: An end of the junction differs from the germline gene, which may be a read error. The V and J genes are TRBV6-2 or TRBV6-3 and TRBJ2-2; D is unclear. Germline CDR1 is MNHEY and CDR2 is SVGEGT. The CDR3 runs to 16 residues. CDR3 sequence reads: CASSYSMGSNTGELFF. CDR3 DNA: TGTGCCAGCAGTTACTCGATGGGTTCGAATACCGGGGAGCTGTTTTTT.

The rearrangement links TRBV9 to TRBJ2-5; the match to TRBD2 covers 7 bases. The CDR3 consists of 16 residues. The junction had 9 bases not matched to a gene; V was cut back by 0 bases and J by 4 bases. Germline V gives CDR1 SGDLS, CDR2 YYNGEE. The CDR3 sequence: CASSVGGRTRRETQYF. In DNA, the CDR3 is TGTGCCAGCAGCGTAGGAGGAAGGACTAGGCGAGAGACCCAGTACTTC.

This clonotype was detected once. This chain uses TRBV14 with TRBJ2-3; possible D gene TRBD2, 5 bases. CDR1 SGHDN and CDR2 FVKESK come from the germline V gene. Trimming took 7 bases from V and 2 from J, leaving 16 bases between them. The CDR3 covers 15 residues. The CDR3 nucleotides are TGTGCCAGCAACACTAGGGCGACTTACACAGATACGCAGTATTTT. Its protein is CASNTRATYTDTQYF.

This clonotype was detected a few times. The CDR3 sequence is CASSYSVGDSNQPQHF. CDR3 in DNA: TGTGCCAGCAGTTACTCGGTGGGCGATAGCAATCAGCCCCAGCATTTT. V is TRBV6-5 and J is TRBJ1-5; D gene ambiguous. CDR1 and CDR2 (germline): MNHEY, SVGAGI. CDR3 length: 16 residues. V was pared by 0 bases and J by 0 bases, with 9 bases between.

The chain has TRBV12-3 or TRBV12-4 and TRBJ2-1; D gene ambiguous. The CDR3 extends over 12 amino acids. V lost 10 bases to trimming and J lost 3 bases, with 10 bases between them. DNA for the CDR3: TGTGCCACCTCTGGTATCTACAATGAGCAGTTCTTC. As protein: CATSGIYNEQFF.

The gene calls are TRBV27 and TRBJ2-2; D is unclear. Germline CDR1 MNHEY, CDR2 SMNVEV (reference sequence). V was clipped by 5 bases and J by 4 bases, with 8 bases between them. The length of the CDR3 is 13 residues. CDR3 coding DNA: TGTGCCAGCAGTGTACCCCGCACCGGGGAGCTGTTTTTT. Translation gives CASSVPRTGELFF.

V is TRBV20-1 and J is TRBJ2-3; 9 bases agree with TRBD2. CDR3 length: 17 residues. Germline values: CDR1 DFQATT, CDR2 SNEGSKA (reference sequence). With V trimmed by 3 bases and J by 5 bases, 15 bases remained unmatched. CDR3 nucleotide sequence: TGCAGTGCTAGGAGGAGAGCAGGAGCGGGGGGTGGAGATACGCAGTATTTT. Translated, it gives CSARRRAGAGGGDTQYF.

This clonotype appeared a few times. This chain uses TRBV4-3 with TRBJ1-2, with D possibly matching TRBD1 (6 bases). In germline, CDR1 is LGHNA, CDR2 YSLEER. V was trimmed by 0 bases and J by 5 bases, leaving 13 bases between them. The CDR3 consists of 15 residues. CDR3 protein: CASSQESRGRYGYTF. DNA of the CDR3: TGCGCCAGCAGCCAAGAGTCAAGGGGGAGGTATGGCTACACCTTC.

There are a few counts of this clonotype. The genes are TRBV4-3 and TRBJ2-6; D possibly corresponds to TRBD1 (5 bases). Trimming took 0 bases from V and 0 from J, leaving 12 bases between them. The CDR3 extends over 18 amino acids. The V gene's germline CDR1 is LGHNA and CDR2 YSLEER. The CDR3, as DNA: TGCGCCAGCAGCCAAGATTCGACAGAGCCCTCTGGGGCCAACGTCCTGACTTTC. It translates to CASSQDSTEPSGANVLTF.

This clonotype has a handful of counts. The chain couples TRBV9 to TRBJ2-5; TRBD2 matches 11 bases. CDR3 length: 16 amino acids. V shed 0 bases, J shed 5 bases, and the junction held 6 bases outside the gene matches. The germline gives CDR1 SGDLS, CDR2 YYNGEE. The CDR3 reads CASSVAPTSGDETQYF. The CDR3 nucleotides are TGTGCCAGCAGCGTAGCCCCGACTAGCGGGGACGAGACCCAGTACTTC.

This chain joins TRBV4-1 and TRBJ2-7, with 7 bases lining up with TRBD1. The V and J ends lost 11 bases and 1 base, in that order; junction bases with no gene match: 11. The CDR3 is made up of 14 amino acids. Germline V gene sequence: CDR1 MGHRA, CDR2 YSYEKL. As DNA, the CDR3 is TGCGCCGCAGCGAAACCGGGACAGTCCTACGAGCAGTACTTC. Translated, it gives CAAAKPGQSYEQYF.

The rearrangement links TRBV6-6 to TRBJ1-5, with D perhaps TRBD1 (6 bases). Germline V CDR1 and CDR2: MNHNY, SVGAGI (reference sequence). The CDR3 sequence is 14 residues long. Trimming took 10 bases from V and 0 from J, leaving 13 bases between them. CDR3 loop: CATRTANSNQPQHF. The DNA for the CDR3 is TGTGCCACCCGGACAGCTAATAGCAATCAGCCCCAGCATTTT.

The gene calls are TRBV19 and TRBJ1-5; a weak D match, TRBD1 (5 bases). V lost 9 bases, J lost 7 bases, and 16 bases lay in between. This CDR3 has 13 residues. CDR1 is LNHDA, CDR2 SQIVND, per germline (reference sequence). The CDR3 DNA is TGTGCCAGCCGCAGGGAGGGTGGACAGCCCCAGCATTTT. Translation gives CASRREGGQPQHF.